The following is a TCR beta chain sequence with its context. Its antigen remains unidentified. Only CD45RO-negative cells positively selected for CCR7 counted as naive CD8 cells, so terminally differentiated effector memory CD45RA+ cells were excluded. This table comes from immunoSEQ multiplex PCR, and its TCRdb copy is limited to in-frame clones, with some not included. The sample lists about 680,000 clones, about 91% occurring once. This entry is derived from a study of shared clonotypes between healthy human individuals. General observations from the study: Some naive CD4 clonotypes, around 5%, turned up in common across several donors. Naive subsets tended to show greater estimated richness than memory subsets.

Per the germline V gene, CDR1 is SGDLS and CDR2 is YYNGEE. This CDR3 region has 14 residues. V lost 5 bases to trimming and J lost 5 bases, with 17 bases between them. The sample taken for sequencing was naive CD8+ T cells sorted from blood. The chain recombines TRBV9 with TRBJ2-7; tentatively, D is TRBD2 (5 bases). The sequence was obtained from a man between 25 and 39 years old in good health. In DNA form, the CDR3 reads TGTGCCAGCAGTAGTTCTAGCTTCACCCACGAGCAGTACTTC. Amino acid sequence: CASSSSSFTHEQYF.